A single count supports the clone carrying this T cell receptor (beta chain). Antigen specificity is unknown. The data stem from a study of OX40 agonist ivuxolimab in advanced cancers. Trimming cost V 1 base and J 0 bases, with 10 bases left between them. Germline V gives CDR1 SEHNR, CDR2 FQNEAQ (reference sequence). The CDR3 has 16 amino acids. Profiled with immunoSEQ multiplex PCR; TCRdb holds only in-frame clones, not every one. The sample holds 65,000 to 95,000 clones, 85% to 95% seen once. Study results and caveats: The investigators did not determine what antigen specificity the expanded peripheral T cells had. CD4+ and CD8+ blood T cells expanded clonally by week 6 at 0.1 to 3.0 mg/kg.

The sequences come from CD4+ or CD8+ T cells sorted from blood, collected in a trial of the OX40 agonist ivuxolimab. The chain is built from TRBV7-9 and TRBJ1-3; D unresolved. The receptor was derived from an adult with an advanced solid tumor such as melanoma, head and neck, liver or kidney cancer. The CDR3 protein is CASSLGGYLSGNTIYF. The DNA for the CDR3 is TGTGCCAGCAGCTTAGGAGGGTATCTCTCTGGAAACACCATATATTTT.